Only a few counts were recorded for the clone carrying this T cell receptor (beta chain). The target antigen is unknown. The CDR3 has 14 residues. Germline CDR1 DFQATT, CDR2 SNEGSKA (reference sequence). These data are taken from a study of blood T cells in healthy people across ages. Study-level points and caveats: In these data, TCR beta diversity tracked strongly with naive T cell percentage.

With a J-beta primer mix and a sample-barcoded 5' primer, a second PCR ran about 7 to 12 cycles. TCRdb analysed the 5' RACE reads with MiXCR anew, one entry per CDR3 protein. The sample carries around 1,000,000 distinct CDR3 sequences, 25% recorded once. These records were also assigned to another study, of T cells of mothers and their children. Per that paper: The donors comprised roughly 6 children and their three healthy Caucasian mothers.

This TCR came from a girl aged 2-10 years in good health. The chain joins TRBV20-1 to TRBJ2-5, with a weak D call TRBD1 (5 bases). The J call may be in error: the DNA end matches TRBJ2-1 better. Sequencing was performed on blood. CDR3 loop: CSARGQYAYNEQFF. The CDR3 nucleotides read TGCAGTGCTAGGGGGCAGTACGCTTACAATGAGCAGTTCTTC.